Listed here are 8 T cell receptor beta chains from one sample, sequenced in a study of long-term antiretroviral therapy in people with HIV. Researchers ran immunoSEQ v3.0 at survey level. The assay was immunoSEQ multiplex PCR, and TCRdb's table has in-frame clones only and misses some. The table includes over 7,000 clones, more than 65% detected once. Sequenced here: unsorted PBMCs, sampled 0.1 years after starting antiretroviral therapy. These receptors originate from a man aged 40-49 years with HIV.

The V and J genes are TRBV27 and TRBJ1-1, with 7 positions matching TRBD1. The junction had 5 bases not matched to a gene; V was cut back by 0 bases and J by 4 bases. Germline CDR1 MNHEY, CDR2 SMNVEV (reference sequence). CDR3 length equals 15 residues. The CDR3, as DNA: TGTGCCAGCAGTTTATCGTCGACAGGGTCCACTGAAGCTTTCTTT. As protein: CASSLSSTGSTEAFF.

The CDR3 here is CASSLVPGERSPLHF. The CDR3, as DNA: TGCGCCAGCAGCTTGGTACCAGGGGAAAGGTCACCCCTCCACTTT. The genes are TRBV5-1 and TRBJ1-6; the D gene is possibly TRBD1 (6 bases). There are 15 residues in the CDR3. Per germline, CDR1 SGHRS and CDR2 YFSETQ. V lost 0 bases and J 10 bases, leaving 14 bases between the germline ends.

The V and J genes are TRBV6-5 and TRBJ1-3; D is undetermined. This CDR3 is built from 14 residues. Germline loops: CDR1 MNHEY, CDR2 SVGAGI. V lost 5 bases, J lost 0 bases, and 8 bases lay in between. CDR3 amino acids: CASSRLDSGNTIYF. CDR3 DNA sequence: TGTGCCAGCAGTCGCCTGGACTCTGGAAACACCATATATTTT.

The rearrangement uses TRBV4-1 and TRBJ1-1; weak D call: TRBD1 (5 bases). V was trimmed by 4 bases and J by 3 bases, leaving 12 bases between them. This CDR3 region has 14 residues. In germline, CDR1 is MGHRA, CDR2 YSYEKL. As DNA, the CDR3 is TGCGCCAGCAGCCTTCTTGTAGGGGACACTGAAGCTTTCTTT. Its translation: CASSLLVGDTEAFF.

Worth noting for this clone: Within the sample, other DNA sequences also encode this same CDR3. The chain is built from TRBV30 and TRBJ1-1; 11 nucleotides line up with TRBD1. J was trimmed by 4 bases and V by 2 bases; bases with no gene match: 6. CDR1 and CDR2 (germline): GTSNPN, SVGIG (reference sequence). This CDR3 has 15 residues. The CDR3 spells CAWSPGQGARTEAFF. The CDR3 DNA reads as TGTGCCTGGAGTCCAGGACAGGGGGCTCGCACTGAAGCTTTCTTT.

V usage is TRBV15 and J usage is TRBJ1-2; tentative D call: TRBD1 (5 bases). Trimming shortened V by 6 bases and J by 6 bases, and 17 bases separated the two germline ends. CDR3 length equals 14 residues. Germline CDR1 reads LNHNV; CDR2 reads YYDKDF (reference sequence). CDR3 amino acids: CATSASDSSHGYTF. The CDR3 DNA is TGTGCCACCAGTGCTTCTGACAGCTCCCATGGCTACACCTTC.

The chain employs TRBV18 and TRBJ2-7; TRBD1 is a possible D gene (6 bases). CDR1 KGHSH and CDR2 LQKENI come from the germline V gene. V was shortened by 0 bases and J by 2 bases, with 8 bases between the two germline ends. This CDR3 is built from 14 residues. The CDR3 nucleotides read TGTGCCAGCTCACCACCCGACAGGACCTACGAGCAGTACTTC. Protein sequence: CASSPPDRTYEQYF.

The rearrangement uses TRBV5-1 and TRBJ2-1; tentative D call: TRBD2 (6 bases). From germline, CDR1 is SGHRS and CDR2 YFSETQ. This CDR3 contains 17 residues. With 3 bases removed from V and 0 bases from J, the gap between germline ends came to 16 bases. In DNA form, the CDR3 reads TGCGCCAGCAGCTATCCCCCTTTGGGGGGCTCCTACAATGAGCAGTTCTTC. It yields the protein CASSYPPLGGSYNEQFF.